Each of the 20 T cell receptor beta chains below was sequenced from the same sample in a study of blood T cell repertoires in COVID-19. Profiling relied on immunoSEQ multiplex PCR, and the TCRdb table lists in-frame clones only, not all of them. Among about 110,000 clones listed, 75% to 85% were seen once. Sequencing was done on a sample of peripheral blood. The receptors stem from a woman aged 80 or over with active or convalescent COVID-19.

The CDR3 protein is CASSPGGRIGDYF. Here the CDR3 DNA reads TGTGCCAGCAGCCCCGGGGGAAGGATCGGTGACTACTTC. The chain joins TRBV27 to TRBJ2-7, with TRBD2 as a possible D gene (6 bases). CDR1 and CDR2 (germline): MNHEY, SMNVEV (reference sequence). This CDR3 contains 13 residues. Trimming shortened V by 6 bases and J by 13 bases, and 22 bases separated the two germline ends.

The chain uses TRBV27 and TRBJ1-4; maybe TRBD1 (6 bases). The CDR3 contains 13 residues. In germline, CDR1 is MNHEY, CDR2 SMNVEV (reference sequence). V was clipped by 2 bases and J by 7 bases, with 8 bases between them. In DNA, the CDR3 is TGTGCCAGCAGTTTAGGGGGCGTTGAAAAACTGTTTTTT. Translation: CASSLGGVEKLFF.

The CDR3 nucleotides are TGTGCCACCAGTGATCCCACGGAGGGGAAGGGACTGTTTTTT. Its translation is CATSDPTEGKGLFF. The J gene is TRBJ1-4, the V gene TRBV24-1; TRBD1 is a possible D gene (5 bases). CDR1 and CDR2 (germline): KGHDR, SFDVKD. The CDR3 covers 14 residues. V dropped 3 bases and J dropped 13 bases, with 17 bases sitting between them.

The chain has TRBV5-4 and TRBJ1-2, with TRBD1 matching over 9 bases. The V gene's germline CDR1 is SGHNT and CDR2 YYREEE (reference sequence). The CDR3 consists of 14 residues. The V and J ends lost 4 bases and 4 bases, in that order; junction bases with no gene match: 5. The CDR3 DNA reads TGTGCCAGCAGCGAGGGACAGGGAAGCTATGGCTACACCTTC. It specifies CASSEGQGSYGYTF.

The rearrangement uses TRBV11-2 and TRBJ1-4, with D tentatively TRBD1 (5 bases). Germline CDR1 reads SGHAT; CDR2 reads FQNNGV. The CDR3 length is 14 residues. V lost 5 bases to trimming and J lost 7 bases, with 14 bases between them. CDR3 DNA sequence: TGTGCCAGCAGCCGCGTGGGGGGGAGTGAAAAACTGTTTTTT. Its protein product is CASSRVGGSEKLFF.

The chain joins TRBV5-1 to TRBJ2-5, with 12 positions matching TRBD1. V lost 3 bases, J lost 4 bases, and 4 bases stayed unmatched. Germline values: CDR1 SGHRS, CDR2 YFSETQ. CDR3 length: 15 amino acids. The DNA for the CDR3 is TGCGCCAGCAGCTCCCCGGGACAGGGGGCAGAGACCCAGTACTTC. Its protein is CASSSPGQGAETQYF. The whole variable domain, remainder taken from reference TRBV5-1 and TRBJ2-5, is KAGVTQTPRYLIKTRGQQVTLSCSPISGHRSVSWYQQTPGQGLQFLFEYFSETQRNKGNFPGRFSGRQFSNSRSEMNVSTLELGDSALYLCASSSPGQGAETQYFGPGTRLLVL.

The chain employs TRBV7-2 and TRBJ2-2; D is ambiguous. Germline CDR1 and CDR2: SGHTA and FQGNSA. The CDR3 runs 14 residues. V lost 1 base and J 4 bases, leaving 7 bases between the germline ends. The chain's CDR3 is CASSLVVSTGELFF. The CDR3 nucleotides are TGTGCCAGCAGCTTAGTAGTAAGCACCGGGGAGCTGTTTTTT.

CDR3 DNA: TGTGCCAGCAGCCCTACTAGCGGGAGCACAGATACGCAGTATTTT. It specifies CASSPTSGSTDTQYF. The chain recombines TRBV7-9 with TRBJ2-3; TRBD2 aligns across 9 bases. This CDR3 spans 15 amino acids. Germline CDR1 reads SEHNR; CDR2 reads FQNEAQ (reference sequence). Trimming at V came to 5 bases and at J to 0 bases, leaving 3 bases not matched to a gene.

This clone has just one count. CDR3 coding DNA: TGTGCCAGCAGCCCCCTAGCGGGAGTTACCGGGGAGCTGTTTTTT. Protein: CASSPLAGVTGELFF. The chain recombines TRBV6-4 with TRBJ2-2; 10 nucleotides match TRBD2. The CDR3 consists of 15 residues. CDR1 and CDR2 from the germline V gene are MRHNA and SNTAGT. The V gene end was trimmed by 6 bases and the J gene end by 5 bases; junction bases not matched to a gene: 6.

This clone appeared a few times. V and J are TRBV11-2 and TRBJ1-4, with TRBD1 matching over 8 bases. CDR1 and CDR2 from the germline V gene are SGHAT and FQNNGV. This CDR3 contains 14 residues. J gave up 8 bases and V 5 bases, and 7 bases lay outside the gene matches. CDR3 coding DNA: TGTGCCAGCAGCCGGGGACAGGCCGGGGAAAAACTGTTTTTT. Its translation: CASSRGQAGEKLFF.

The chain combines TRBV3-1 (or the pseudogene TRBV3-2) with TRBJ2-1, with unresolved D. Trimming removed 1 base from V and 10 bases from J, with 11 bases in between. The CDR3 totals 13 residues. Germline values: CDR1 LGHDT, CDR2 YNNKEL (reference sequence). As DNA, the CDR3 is TGTGCCAGCAGCCAAGTTGTGCCCAGGGAGCAGTTCTTC. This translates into CASSQVVPREQFF.

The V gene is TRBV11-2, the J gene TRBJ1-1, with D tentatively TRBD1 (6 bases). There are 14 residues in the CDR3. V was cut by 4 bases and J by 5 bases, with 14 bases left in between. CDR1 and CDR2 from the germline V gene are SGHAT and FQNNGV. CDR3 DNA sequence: TGTGCCAGCAGCTCAACTTCAGGGGAAACTGAAGCTTTCTTT. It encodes CASSSTSGETEAFF.

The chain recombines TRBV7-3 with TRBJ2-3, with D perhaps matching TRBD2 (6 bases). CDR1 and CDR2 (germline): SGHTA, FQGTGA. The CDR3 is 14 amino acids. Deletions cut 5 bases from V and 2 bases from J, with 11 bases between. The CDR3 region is CASSPGLTTDTQYF. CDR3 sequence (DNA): TGTGCCAGCAGCCCGGGACTTACCACAGATACGCAGTATTTT.

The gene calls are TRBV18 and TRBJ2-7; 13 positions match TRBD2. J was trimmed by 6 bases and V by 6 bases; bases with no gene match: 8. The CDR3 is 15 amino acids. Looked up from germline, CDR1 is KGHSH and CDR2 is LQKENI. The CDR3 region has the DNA TGTGCCAGCTCGACAACAAGACTAGCGGGAGGCGAGCAGTACTTC. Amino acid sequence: CASSTTRLAGGEQYF.

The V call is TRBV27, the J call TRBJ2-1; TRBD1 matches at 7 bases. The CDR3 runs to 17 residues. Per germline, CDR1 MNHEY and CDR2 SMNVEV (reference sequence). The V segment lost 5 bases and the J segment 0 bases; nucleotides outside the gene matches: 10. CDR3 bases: TGTGCCAGCAGTGTCAACAGGGGTCCCAGCTCCTACAATGAGCAGTTCTTC. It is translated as CASSVNRGPSSYNEQFF.

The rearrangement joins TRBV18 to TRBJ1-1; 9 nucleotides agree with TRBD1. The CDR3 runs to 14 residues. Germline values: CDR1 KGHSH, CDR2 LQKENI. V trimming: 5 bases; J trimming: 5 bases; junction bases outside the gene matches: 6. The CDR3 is CASSGGQGPTEAFF. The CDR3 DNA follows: TGTGCCAGCTCAGGGGGACAGGGTCCGACTGAAGCTTTCTTT.

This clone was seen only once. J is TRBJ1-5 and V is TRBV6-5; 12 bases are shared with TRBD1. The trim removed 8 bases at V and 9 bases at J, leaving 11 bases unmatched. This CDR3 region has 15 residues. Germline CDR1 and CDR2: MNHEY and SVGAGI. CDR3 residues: CASVGGQGAMGPQHF. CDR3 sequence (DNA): TGTGCCAGCGTAGGGGGACAGGGGGCGATGGGGCCCCAGCATTTT.

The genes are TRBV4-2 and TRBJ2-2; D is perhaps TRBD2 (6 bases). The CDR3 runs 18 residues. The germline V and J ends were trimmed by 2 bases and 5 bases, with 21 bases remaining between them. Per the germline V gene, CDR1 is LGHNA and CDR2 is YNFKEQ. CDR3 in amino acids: CASSQRIGGTRETGELFF. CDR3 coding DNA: TGTGCCAGCAGCCAAAGGATCGGCGGGACTCGCGAAACCGGGGAGCTGTTTTTT.

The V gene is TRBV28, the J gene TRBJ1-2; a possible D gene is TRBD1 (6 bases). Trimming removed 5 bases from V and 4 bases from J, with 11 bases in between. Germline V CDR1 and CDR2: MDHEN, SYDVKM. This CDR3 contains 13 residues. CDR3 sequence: CASSQGLGYGYTF. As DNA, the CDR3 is TGTGCCAGCAGTCAGGGGCTGGGCTATGGCTACACCTTC.

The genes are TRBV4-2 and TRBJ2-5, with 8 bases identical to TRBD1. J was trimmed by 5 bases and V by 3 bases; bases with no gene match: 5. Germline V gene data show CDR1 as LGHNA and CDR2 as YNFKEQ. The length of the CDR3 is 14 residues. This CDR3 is CASSQRQGPETQYF. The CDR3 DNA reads TGTGCCAGCAGCCAGCGACAGGGGCCGGAGACCCAGTACTTC.